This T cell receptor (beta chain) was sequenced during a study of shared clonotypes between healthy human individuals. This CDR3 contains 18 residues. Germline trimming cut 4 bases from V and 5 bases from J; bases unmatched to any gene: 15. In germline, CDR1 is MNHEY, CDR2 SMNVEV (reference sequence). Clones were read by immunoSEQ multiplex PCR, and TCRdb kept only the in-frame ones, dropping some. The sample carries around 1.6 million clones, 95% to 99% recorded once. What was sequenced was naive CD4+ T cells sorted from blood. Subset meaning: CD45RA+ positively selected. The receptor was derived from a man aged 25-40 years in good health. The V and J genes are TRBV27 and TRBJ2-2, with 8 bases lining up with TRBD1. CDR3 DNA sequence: TGTGCCAGCAGTTGGGTCAGGGGGCGCGGAGAGGGGACCGGGGAGCTGTTTTTT. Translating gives CASSWVRGRGEGTGELFF.